The source of this T cell receptor (beta chain) is a study of shared clonotypes between healthy human individuals. Points from the study as a whole: A small donor pool kept down the genetic and exposure-history diversity that was represented. Naive subsets typically showed greater estimated richness than memory subsets.

This clone has more than one count but fewer than ten. The antigen is undetermined. Profiled with immunoSEQ multiplex PCR; TCRdb holds only in-frame clones, not every one. The sample has about 680,000 clones; 55% to 85% are singletons. The V end was cut by 7 bases, the J end by 4 bases, with 14 bases between. CDR1 is MNHEY and CDR2 is SMNVEV in the germline V gene (reference sequence). The CDR3 covers 14 residues. The sequenced sample consisted of memory CD4+ T cells sorted from blood. Subset given: CD45RA-negative fraction. The receptor was derived from a young woman in good health. V gene TRBV27 combines with J gene TRBJ1-5, with D perhaps TRBD1 (5 bases). The CDR3 nucleotides are TGTGCCAGCAAAAATTCAGGGCTTAATCAGCCCCAGCATTTT. Translation gives CASKNSGLNQPQHF.